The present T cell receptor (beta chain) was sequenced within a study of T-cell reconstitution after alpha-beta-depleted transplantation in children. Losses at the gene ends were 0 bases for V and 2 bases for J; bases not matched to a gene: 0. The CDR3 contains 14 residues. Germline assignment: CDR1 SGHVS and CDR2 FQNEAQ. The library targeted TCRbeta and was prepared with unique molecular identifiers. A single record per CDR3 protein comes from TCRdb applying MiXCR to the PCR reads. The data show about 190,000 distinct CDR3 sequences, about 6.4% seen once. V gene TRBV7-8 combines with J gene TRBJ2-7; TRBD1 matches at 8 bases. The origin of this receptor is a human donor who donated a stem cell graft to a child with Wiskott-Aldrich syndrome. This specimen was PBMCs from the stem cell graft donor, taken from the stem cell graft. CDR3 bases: TGTGCCAGCAGCTTAGCCAGGGGGCCCTACGAGCAGTACTTC. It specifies CASSLARGPYEQYF.